These T cell receptor beta chains were read from a single sample in a study of T cell repertoires in ileal Crohn's disease. Method: immunoSEQ multiplex PCR; TCRdb's copy keeps in-frame clones and lacks some. The table includes more than 60,000 clones, around nine tenths detected once. The sequencing sample was made of ileal tissue. Receptor source: an adult with Crohn's disease. The CDR3 runs from the conserved cysteine through the conserved F or W. Fields, in order: V gene, J gene, clone size, D gene, CDR3 length, CDR3 protein, CDR3 DNA. A D gene is named only where the DNA matches it firmly. Rows give clone size only sometimes, using once, few, many, or a class for an expanded clone.

>TRBV19|TRBJ1-2|-|-|12
CASLTGDYGYTF
TGTGCCAGTTTGACAGGAGACTATGGCTACACCTTC
>TRBV7-8|TRBJ2-5|-|-|15
CASSLGGLREETQYF
TGTGCCAGCAGCTTAGGGGGCCTCAGGGAAGAGACCCAGTACTTC
>TRBV2|TRBJ1-2|-|-|12
CASSGYSGGYTF
TGTGCCAGCAGTGGTTACAGCGGTGGCTACACCTTC
>TRBV7-2|TRBJ2-7|-|-|14
CASSFNFKQGEQYF
TGTGCCAGCAGCTTCAATTTTAAACAGGGCGAGCAGTACTTC
>TRBV11-2|TRBJ1-1|-|-|12
CASMLMNTEAFF
TGTGCCAGCATGCTAATGAACACTGAAGCTTTCTTT
>TRBV9|TRBJ2-3|once|-|16
CASSVGLGGGTDTQYF
TGTGCCAGCAGCGTAGGTTTGGGGGGAGGCACAGATACGCAGTATTTT
>TRBV25-1|TRBJ1-4|-|TRBD1|15
CASSGFRQGGEKLFF
TGTGCCAGCAGTGGATTCAGACAGGGTGGCGAAAAACTGTTTTTT
>TRBV6-4|TRBJ1-1|-|-|16
CASSDSPGAAVTEAFF
TGTGCCAGCAGTGACTCCCCAGGGGCGGCGGTCACTGAAGCTTTCTTT
>TRBV10-1|TRBJ1-1|once|TRBD1|16
CASSLGQGTMNTEAFF
TGCGCCAGCAGTCTTGGACAGGGGACCATGAACACTGAAGCTTTCTTT
>TRBV5-6|TRBJ1-3|-|-|14
CASSFGGSGNTIYF
TGTGCCAGCAGCTTCGGAGGGAGTGGAAACACCATATATTTT
>TRBV9|TRBJ1-1|-|-|14
CASSTRQSNTEAFF
TGTGCCAGCAGCACCCGACAGTCGAACACTGAAGCTTTCTTT
>TRBV29-1|TRBJ1-2|-|TRBD1|14
CSVRDSRAPYGYTF
TGCAGCGTGAGGGACAGTCGGGCTCCGTATGGCTACACCTTC
>TRBV27|TRBJ1-1|-|-|14
CASSSLGPGTEAFF
TGTGCCAGCAGTTCGTTGGGGCCGGGCACTGAAGCTTTCTTT
>TRBV6-4|TRBJ1-1|-|-|14
CASSERAGYTEAFF
TGTGCCAGCAGTGAACGTGCGGGGTACACTGAAGCTTTCTTT
>TRBV28|TRBJ1-5|once|-|12
CASKTAPQPQHF
TGTGCCAGCAAAACAGCTCCTCAGCCCCAGCATTTT
>TRBV5-6|TRBJ2-2|-|-|15
CASSFPRPATGELFF
TGTGCCAGCAGCTTCCCTCGCCCCGCGACCGGGGAGCTGTTTTTT
>TRBV7-9|TRBJ1-2|-|-|11
CASRGDYGYTF
TGTGCCAGCAGGGGCGACTATGGCTACACCTTC
>TRBV18|TRBJ2-7|-|-|11
CASSEGGEQYF
TGTGCCAGCTCGGAGGGTGGCGAGCAGTACTTC
>TRBV7-2|TRBJ2-6|few|TRBD1|22
CASSLATGGDSAGHSGANVLTF
TGTGCCAGCAGCTTAGCTACAGGGGGCGATTCGGCGGGACACTCTGGGGCCAACGTCCTGACTTTC
>TRBV4-1|TRBJ1-6|-|-|14
CASRSSSYNSPLHF
TGCGCCAGCAGGAGTAGCTCCTATAATTCACCCCTCCACTTT
>TRBV5-4|TRBJ2-1|few|-|12
CASSLGGNEQFF
TGTGCCAGCAGCTTGGGAGGTAATGAGCAGTTCTTC
>TRBV21-1|TRBJ2-6|-|-|18
CASRRRQGARSGANVLTF
TGTGCCAGCAGAAGACGACAGGGGGCGCGGTCTGGGGCCAACGTCCTGACTTTC
>TRBV25-1|TRBJ1-1|-|-|13
CASSAGQNTEAFF
TGTGCCAGCAGTGCAGGCCAGAACACTGAAGCTTTCTTT